One and the same sample provided the 5 T cell receptor beta chains below, sequenced in a study of blood T cell repertoires in COVID-19. Profiled with immunoSEQ multiplex PCR; TCRdb holds only in-frame clones, not every one. The sample consists of about 220,000 clones, roughly 80% of them appearing once. Sequenced material: peripheral blood. These receptors all come from a human donor in a cohort sampled during active COVID-19.

This chain connects TRBV6-2 or TRBV6-3 to TRBJ1-1; 10 positions match TRBD1. V shed 0 bases and J 0 bases; nucleotides not matched to a gene: 4. The CDR3 length is 17 residues. CDR1 and CDR2 (germline): MNHEY, SVGEGT. The CDR3 sequence: CASSYSGTGVMNTEAFF. The CDR3 DNA is TGTGCCAGCAGTTACTCGGGGACAGGGGTTATGAACACTGAAGCTTTCTTT.

This rearrangement joins TRBV7-9 to TRBJ2-5; 8 bases map to TRBD2. Trimming took 5 bases from V and 5 from J; bases not matched to a gene: 13. This CDR3 comprises 16 residues. CDR1 is SEHNR, CDR2 FQNEAQ, per germline (reference sequence). The CDR3 DNA reads as TGTGCCAGCAGCCCCAGTGCAGCGGGAGCCGGGGAGACCCAGTACTTC. Its translation is CASSPSAAGAGETQYF.

The chain couples TRBV30 to TRBJ2-2; tentatively, D is TRBD2 (6 bases). The CDR3 is 11 residues long. CDR1 GTSNPN and CDR2 SVGIG come from the germline V gene (reference sequence). The V gene lost 3 bases and the J gene lost 7 bases, with 6 bases spanning the gap. The CDR3 loop is CAWSGGGELFF. The CDR3 DNA sequence: TGTGCCTGGAGCGGGGGCGGGGAGCTGTTTTTT.

The chain carries TRBV27 and TRBJ2-1; 10 bases match TRBD2. This CDR3 has 15 amino acids. Losses at the gene ends were 3 bases for V and 5 bases for J; bases not matched to a gene: 4. Germline-derived CDR1 and CDR2 are MNHEY and SMNVEV (reference sequence). CDR3 bases: TGTGCCAGCAGTTTCCGGACTAGCGGAAACAATGAGCAGTTCTTC. It yields the protein CASSFRTSGNNEQFF.

The chain is built from TRBV11-3 and TRBJ2-5; 11 nucleotides match TRBD1. Trimming at V came to 6 bases and at J to 5 bases, leaving 8 bases not matched to a gene. The CDR3 loop spans 15 amino acids. The germline V gene has CDR1 SGHNT and CDR2 YENEEA. The CDR3 sequence is CASSSGTGGSETQYF. CDR3 nucleotides: TGTGCCAGCAGTTCCGGGACAGGGGGATCGGAGACCCAGTACTTC.